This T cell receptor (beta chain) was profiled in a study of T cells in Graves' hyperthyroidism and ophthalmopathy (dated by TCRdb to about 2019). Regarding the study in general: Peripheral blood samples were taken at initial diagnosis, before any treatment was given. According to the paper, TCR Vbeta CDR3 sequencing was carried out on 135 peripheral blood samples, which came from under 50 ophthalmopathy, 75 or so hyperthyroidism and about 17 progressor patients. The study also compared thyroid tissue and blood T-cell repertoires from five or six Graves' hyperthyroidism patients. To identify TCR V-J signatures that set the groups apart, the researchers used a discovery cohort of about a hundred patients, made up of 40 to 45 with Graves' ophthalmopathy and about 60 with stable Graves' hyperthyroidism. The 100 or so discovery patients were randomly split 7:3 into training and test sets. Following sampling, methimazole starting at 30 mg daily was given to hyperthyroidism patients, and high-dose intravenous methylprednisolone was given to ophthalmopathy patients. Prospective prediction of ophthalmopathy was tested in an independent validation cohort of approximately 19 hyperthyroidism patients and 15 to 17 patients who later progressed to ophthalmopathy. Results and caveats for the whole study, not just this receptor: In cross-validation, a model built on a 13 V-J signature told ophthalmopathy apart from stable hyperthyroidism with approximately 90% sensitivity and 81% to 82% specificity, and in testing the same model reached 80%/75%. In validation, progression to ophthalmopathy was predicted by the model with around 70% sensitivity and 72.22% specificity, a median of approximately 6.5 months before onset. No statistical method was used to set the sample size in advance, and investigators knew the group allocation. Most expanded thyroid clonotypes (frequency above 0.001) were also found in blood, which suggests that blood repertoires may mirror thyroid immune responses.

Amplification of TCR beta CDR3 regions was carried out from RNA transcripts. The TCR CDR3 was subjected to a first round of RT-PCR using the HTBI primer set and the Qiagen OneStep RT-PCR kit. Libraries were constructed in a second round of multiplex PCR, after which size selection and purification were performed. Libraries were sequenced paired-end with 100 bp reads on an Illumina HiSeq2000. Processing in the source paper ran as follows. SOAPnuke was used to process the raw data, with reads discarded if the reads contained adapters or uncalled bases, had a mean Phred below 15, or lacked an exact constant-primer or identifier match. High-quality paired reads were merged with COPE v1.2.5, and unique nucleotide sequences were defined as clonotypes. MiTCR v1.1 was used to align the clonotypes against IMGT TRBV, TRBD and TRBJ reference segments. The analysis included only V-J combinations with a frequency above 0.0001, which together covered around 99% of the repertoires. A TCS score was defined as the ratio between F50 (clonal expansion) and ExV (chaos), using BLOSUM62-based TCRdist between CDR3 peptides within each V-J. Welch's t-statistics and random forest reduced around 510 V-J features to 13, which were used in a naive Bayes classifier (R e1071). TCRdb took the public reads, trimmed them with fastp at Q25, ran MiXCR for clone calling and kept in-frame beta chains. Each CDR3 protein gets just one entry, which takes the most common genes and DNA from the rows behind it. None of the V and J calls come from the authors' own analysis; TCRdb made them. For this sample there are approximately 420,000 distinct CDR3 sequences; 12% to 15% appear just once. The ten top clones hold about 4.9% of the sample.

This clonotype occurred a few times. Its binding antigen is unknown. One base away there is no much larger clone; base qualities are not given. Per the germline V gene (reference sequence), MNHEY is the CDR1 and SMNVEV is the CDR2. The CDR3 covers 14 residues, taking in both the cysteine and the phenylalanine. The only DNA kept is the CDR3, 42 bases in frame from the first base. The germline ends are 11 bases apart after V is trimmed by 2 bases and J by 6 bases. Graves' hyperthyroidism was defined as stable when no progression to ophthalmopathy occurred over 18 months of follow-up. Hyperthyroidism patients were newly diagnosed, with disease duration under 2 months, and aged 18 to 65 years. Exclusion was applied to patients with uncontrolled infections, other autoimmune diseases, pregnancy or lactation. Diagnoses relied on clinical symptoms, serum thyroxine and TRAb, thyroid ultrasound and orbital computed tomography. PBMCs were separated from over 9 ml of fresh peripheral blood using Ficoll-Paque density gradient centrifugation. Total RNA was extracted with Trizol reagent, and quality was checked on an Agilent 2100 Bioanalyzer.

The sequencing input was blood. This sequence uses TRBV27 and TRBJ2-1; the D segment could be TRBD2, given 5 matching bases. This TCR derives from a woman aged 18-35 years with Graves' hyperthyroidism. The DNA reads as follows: TGTGCCAGCAGTTTAAGGAGCGGACGCAATGAGCAGTTCTTC. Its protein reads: CASSLRSGRNEQFF.